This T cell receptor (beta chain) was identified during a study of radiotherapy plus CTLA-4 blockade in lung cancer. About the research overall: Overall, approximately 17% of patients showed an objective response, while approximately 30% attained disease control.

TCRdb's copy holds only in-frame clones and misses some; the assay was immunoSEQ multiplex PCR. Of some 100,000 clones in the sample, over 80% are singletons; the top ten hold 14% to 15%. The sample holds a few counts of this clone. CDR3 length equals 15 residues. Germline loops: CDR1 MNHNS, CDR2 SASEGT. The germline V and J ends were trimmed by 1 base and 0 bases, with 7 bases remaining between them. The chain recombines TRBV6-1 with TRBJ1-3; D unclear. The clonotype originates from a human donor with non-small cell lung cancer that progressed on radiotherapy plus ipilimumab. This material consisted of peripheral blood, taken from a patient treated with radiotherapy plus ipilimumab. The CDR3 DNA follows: TGTGCCAGCAGTGAAGTAGGTAGCTCTGGAAACACCATATATTTT. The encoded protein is CASSEVGSSGNTIYF.